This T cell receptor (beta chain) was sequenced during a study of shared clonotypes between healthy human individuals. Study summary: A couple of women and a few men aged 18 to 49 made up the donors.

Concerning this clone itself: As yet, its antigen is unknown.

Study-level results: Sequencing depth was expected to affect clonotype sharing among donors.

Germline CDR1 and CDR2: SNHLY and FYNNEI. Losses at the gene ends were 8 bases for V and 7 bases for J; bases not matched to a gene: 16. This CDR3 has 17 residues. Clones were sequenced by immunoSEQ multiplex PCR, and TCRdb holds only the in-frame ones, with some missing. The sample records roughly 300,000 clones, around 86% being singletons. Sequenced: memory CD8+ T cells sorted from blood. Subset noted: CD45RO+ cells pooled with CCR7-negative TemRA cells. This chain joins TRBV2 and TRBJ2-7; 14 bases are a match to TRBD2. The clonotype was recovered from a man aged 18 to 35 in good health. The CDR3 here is CASDSGTSGGAFLEQYF. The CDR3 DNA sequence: TGTGCCAGCGATTCCGGGACTAGCGGGGGAGCGTTTTTGGAGCAGTACTTC.